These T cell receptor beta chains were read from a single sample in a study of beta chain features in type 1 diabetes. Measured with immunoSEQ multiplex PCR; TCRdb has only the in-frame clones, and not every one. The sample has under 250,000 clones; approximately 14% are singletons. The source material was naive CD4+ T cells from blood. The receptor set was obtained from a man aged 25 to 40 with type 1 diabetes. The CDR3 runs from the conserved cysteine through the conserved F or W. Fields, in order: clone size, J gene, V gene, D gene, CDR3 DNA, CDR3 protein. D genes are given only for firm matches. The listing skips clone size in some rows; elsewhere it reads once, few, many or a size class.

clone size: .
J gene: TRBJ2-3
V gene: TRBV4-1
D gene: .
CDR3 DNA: TGCGCCAGCAGCCAAGATCGCCACATCTCTAGCACAGATACGCAGTATTTT
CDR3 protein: CASSQDRHISSTDTQYF

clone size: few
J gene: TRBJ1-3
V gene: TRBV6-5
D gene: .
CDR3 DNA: TGTGCCAGCAGGCCCGAGCAGGGGATTGGAAACACCATATATTTT
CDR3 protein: CASRPEQGIGNTIYF

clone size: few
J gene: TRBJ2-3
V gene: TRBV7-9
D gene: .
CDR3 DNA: TGTGCCAGCAGCAGGGCGGGTACAGATACGCAGTATTTT
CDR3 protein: CASSRAGTDTQYF

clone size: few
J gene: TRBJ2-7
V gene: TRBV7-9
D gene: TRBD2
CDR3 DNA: TGTGCCAGCAGCCGCACTAGCGGGGCATCCTACGAGCAGTACTTC
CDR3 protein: CASSRTSGASYEQYF

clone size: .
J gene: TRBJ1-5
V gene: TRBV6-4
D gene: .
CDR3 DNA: TGTGCCAGCAGTGACGGAGGAAAGCCCCAGCATTTT
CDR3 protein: CASSDGGKPQHF

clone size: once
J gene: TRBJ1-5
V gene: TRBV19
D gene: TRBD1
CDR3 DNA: TGTGCCAGTAGTATTTGGGGACAGGGCAATCAGCCCCAGCATTTT
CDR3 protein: CASSIWGQGNQPQHF

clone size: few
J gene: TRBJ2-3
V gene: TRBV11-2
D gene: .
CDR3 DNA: TGTGCCAGCAGCCCCACGGCAGGGTCAGATACGCAGTATTTT
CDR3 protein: CASSPTAGSDTQYF

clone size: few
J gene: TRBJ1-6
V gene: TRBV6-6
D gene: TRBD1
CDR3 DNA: TGTGCCAGCAGTACCGACAGGGACTATAATTCACCCCTCCACTTT
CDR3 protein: CASSTDRDYNSPLHF

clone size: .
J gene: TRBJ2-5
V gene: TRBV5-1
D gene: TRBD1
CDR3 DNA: TGCGCCAGCAGCTTTTGGGACAGGGACGAGGAGACCCAGTACTTC
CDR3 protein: CASSFWDRDEETQYF

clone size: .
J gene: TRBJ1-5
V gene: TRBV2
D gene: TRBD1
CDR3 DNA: TGTGCCAGCAGCTCACAGGGGGAAAGCAATCAGCCCCAGCATTTT
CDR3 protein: CASSSQGESNQPQHF

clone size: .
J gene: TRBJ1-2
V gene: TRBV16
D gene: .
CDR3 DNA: TGTGCCAGCAGCCCTCGTGGAGGGACGTATGGCTACACCTTC
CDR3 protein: CASSPRGGTYGYTF

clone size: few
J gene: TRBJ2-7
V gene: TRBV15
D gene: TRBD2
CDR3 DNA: TGTGCCACCAGCTGGGCGGGGGGGAACGAGCAGTACTTC
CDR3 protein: CATSWAGGNEQYF

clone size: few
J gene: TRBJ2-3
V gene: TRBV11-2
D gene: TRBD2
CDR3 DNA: TGTGCCAGCAGAGCCCTGGGACTAGCGGGGACAGATACGCAGTATTTT
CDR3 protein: CASRALGLAGTDTQYF

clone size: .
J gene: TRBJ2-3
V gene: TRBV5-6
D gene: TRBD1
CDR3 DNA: TGTGCCAGCAGCAGACAGGGATCGGGAGATACGCAGTATTTT
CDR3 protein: CASSRQGSGDTQYF

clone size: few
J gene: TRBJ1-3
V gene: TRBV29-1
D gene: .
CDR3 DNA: TGCAGCGTTGACGGCAGGGTCTCTGGAAACACCATATATTTT
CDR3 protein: CSVDGRVSGNTIYF

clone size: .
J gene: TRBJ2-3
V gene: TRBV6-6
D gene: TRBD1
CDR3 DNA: TGTGCCACTTCCGGGACAGACAAAAATACGCAGTATTTT
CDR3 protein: CATSGTDKNTQYF

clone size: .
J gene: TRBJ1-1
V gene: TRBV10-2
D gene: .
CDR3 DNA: TGCGCCAGCAGTGAACGTCAGGCCAACACTGAAGCTTTCTTT
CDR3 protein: CASSERQANTEAFF

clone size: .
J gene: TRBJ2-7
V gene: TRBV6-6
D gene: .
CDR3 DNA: TGTGCCAGCACCCGGAGGTACGGGCCCTACGAGCAGTACTTC
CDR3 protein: CASTRRYGPYEQYF

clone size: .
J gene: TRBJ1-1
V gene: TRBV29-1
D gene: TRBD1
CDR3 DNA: TGCAGCGTTCGCAGGGGGCGCAACACTGAAGCTTTCTTT
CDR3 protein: CSVRRGRNTEAFF

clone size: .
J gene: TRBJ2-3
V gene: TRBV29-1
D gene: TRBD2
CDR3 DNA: TGCAGCACCATAGCGGGAGCGCCAGATACGCAGTATTTT
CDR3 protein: CSTIAGAPDTQYF

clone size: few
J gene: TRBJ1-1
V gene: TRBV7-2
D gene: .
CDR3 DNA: TGTGCCAGTCGCGGGGCGGCCGCGAACACTGAAGCTTTCTTT
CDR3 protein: CASRGAAANTEAFF

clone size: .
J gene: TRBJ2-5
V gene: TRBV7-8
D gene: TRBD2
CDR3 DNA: TGTGCCAGCAGCTTAGGGGAGACTAGCGGGCAAGAGACCCAGTACTTC
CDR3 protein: CASSLGETSGQETQYF

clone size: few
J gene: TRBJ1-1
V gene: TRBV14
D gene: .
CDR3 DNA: TGTGCCAGCAGCCAACAGATCCAGGGGGAAGCTTTCTTT
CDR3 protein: CASSQQIQGEAFF

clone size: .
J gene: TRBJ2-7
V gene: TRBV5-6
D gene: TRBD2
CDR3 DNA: TGTGCCAGCAGCTTGGGACTAGCGGGAGGTGGGAACGAGCAGTACTTC
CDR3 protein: CASSLGLAGGGNEQYF

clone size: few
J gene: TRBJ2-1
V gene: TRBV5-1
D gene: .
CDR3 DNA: TGCGCCAGCAGCCGAGGACAGACCTCCTACAATGAGCAGTTCTTC
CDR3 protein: CASSRGQTSYNEQFF

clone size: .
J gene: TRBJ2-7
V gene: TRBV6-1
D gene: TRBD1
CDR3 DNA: TGTGCCAGCAGTCCTACCGGGACAGCTTACGAGCAGTACTTC
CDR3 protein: CASSPTGTAYEQYF

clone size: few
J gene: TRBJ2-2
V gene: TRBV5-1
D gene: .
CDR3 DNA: TGCGCCAGCAGCTGGGCAGGGGACACCGGGGAGCTGTTTTTT
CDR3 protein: CASSWAGDTGELFF

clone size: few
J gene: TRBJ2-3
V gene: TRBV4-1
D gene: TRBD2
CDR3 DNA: TGCGCCAGCAGCCAGAAAGACGGGACCGGGACTAGCGGAAATACGCAGTATTTT
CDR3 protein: CASSQKDGTGTSGNTQYF

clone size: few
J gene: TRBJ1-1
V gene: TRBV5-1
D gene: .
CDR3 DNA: TGCGCCAGCAGCTCGGATGGACAGCAGAACACTGAAGCTTTCTTT
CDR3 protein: CASSSDGQQNTEAFF

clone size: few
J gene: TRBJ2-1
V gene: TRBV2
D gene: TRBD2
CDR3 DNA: TGTGCCAGCAGTGAAGCAGCGGGAGGGAGGAATGAGCAGTTCTTC
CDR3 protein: CASSEAAGGRNEQFF

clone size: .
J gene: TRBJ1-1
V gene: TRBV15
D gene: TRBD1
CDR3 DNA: TGTGCCACCAGCAGAGACGGGACAGCGACCCTCACTGAAGCTTTCTTT
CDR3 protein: CATSRDGTATLTEAFF

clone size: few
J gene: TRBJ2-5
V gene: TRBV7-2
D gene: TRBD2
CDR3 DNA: TGTGCCAGCAGCTTAGCTAGCGGGAGTCAAGAGACCCAGTACTTC
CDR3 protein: CASSLASGSQETQYF

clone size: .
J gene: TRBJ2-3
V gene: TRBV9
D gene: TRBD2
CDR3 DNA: TGTGCCAGCAGCGTATCAGTAGCGGGGGGCCCACGCACAGATACGCAGTATTTT
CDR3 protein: CASSVSVAGGPRTDTQYF

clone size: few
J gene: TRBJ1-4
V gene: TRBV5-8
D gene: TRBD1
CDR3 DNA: TGTGCCAGCAGCTTAGGACAGGATAATGAAAAACTGTTTTTT
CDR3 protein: CASSLGQDNEKLFF

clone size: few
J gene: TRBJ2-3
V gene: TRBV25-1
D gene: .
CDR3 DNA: TGTGCCAGCAGTACGGGGGGCCTGGCAGATACGCAGTATTTT
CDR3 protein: CASSTGGLADTQYF

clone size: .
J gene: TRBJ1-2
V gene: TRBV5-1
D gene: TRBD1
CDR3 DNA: TGCGCCAGCAGCTTGGAGGCAGGGGGCAACTATGGCTACACCTTC
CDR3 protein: CASSLEAGGNYGYTF

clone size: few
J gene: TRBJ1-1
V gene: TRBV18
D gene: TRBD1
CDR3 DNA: TGTGCCAGCTCACGACAGGGTGGGAACACTGAAGCTTTCTTT
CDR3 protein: CASSRQGGNTEAFF

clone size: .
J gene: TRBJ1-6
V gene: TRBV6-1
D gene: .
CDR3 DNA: TGTGCCAGCAGTGAAGGCAGGGAGGTTTCACCCCTCCACTTT
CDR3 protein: CASSEGREVSPLHF

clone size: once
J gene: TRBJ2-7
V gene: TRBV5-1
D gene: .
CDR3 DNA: TGCGCCAGCAGCTCCGGGAGCCGATCGTACTCCTACGAGCAGTACTTC
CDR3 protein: CASSSGSRSYSYEQYF

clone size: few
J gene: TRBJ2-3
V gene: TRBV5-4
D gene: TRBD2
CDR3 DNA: TGTGCCAGCAGCTTGGGGACTAGCGGGGGGCGGAATACGCAGTATTTT
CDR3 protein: CASSLGTSGGRNTQYF

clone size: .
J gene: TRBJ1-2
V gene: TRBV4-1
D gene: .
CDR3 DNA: TGCGCCAGCAGCCAAAGTCCGGACAGCTATGGCTACACCTTC
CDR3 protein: CASSQSPDSYGYTF

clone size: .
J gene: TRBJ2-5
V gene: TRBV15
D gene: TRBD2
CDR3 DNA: TGTGCCACCAGCAGGGGACTAGCGGGGGAATATACCCAGTACTTC
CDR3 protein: CATSRGLAGEYTQYF

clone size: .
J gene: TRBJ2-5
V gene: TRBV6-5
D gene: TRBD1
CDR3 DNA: TGTGCCAGCAGTTCGTCCGGGACAGAAGAGACCCAGTACTTC
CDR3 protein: CASSSSGTEETQYF

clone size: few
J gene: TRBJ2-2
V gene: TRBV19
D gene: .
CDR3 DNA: TGTGCCAGTAGGCATCAACCGGGCGGGGAGCTGTTTTTT
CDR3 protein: CASRHQPGGELFF

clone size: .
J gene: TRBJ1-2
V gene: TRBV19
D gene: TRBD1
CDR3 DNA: TGTGCCAGTAAACTCACCCGGACAGGGAGAGGCTACACCTTC
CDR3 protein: CASKLTRTGRGYTF

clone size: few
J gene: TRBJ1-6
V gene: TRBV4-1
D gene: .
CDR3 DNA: TGCGCCAGCAGCCAAACAGGGCCACCCCTCCACTTT
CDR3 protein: CASSQTGPPLHF

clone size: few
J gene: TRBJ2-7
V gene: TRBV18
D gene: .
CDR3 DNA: TGTGCCAGCTCACCAGGGAGGCAGGCCTCGAACGAGCAGTACTTC
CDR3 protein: CASSPGRQASNEQYF

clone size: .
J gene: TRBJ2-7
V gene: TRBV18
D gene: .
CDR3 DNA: TGTGCCAGCTCTCGGGGCCAGGGGTACTACGAGCAGTACTTC
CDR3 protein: CASSRGQGYYEQYF

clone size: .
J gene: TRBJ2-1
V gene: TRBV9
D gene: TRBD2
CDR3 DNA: TGTGCCAGCAGCGTAGATAGCCTAGCGGGAGTGAGGAATGAGCAGTTCTTC
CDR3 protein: CASSVDSLAGVRNEQFF

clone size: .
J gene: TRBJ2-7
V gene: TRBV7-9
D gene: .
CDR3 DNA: TGTGCCAGCAGCTTAGCGGACTTCCAAGAGCAGTACTTC
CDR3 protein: CASSLADFQEQYF

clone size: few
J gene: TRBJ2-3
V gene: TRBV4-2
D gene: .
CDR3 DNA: TGTGCCAGCAGCCAGCGATCGACTACCCCAGATACGCAGTATTTT
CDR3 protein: CASSQRSTTPDTQYF

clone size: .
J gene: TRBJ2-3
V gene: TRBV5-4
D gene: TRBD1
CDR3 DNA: TGTGCCAGCAGCCCAGGGACAGGGCAAAGCACAGATACGCAGTATTTT
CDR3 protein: CASSPGTGQSTDTQYF

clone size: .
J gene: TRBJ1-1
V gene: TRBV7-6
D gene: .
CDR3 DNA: TGTGCCAGCAGCTTAGGGATTGCGGACACTGAAGCTTTCTTT
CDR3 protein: CASSLGIADTEAFF

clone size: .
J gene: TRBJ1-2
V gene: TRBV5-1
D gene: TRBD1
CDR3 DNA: TGCGCCAGCAAAATGGGGGGACAGGGGAATGGCTACACCTTC
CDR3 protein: CASKMGGQGNGYTF

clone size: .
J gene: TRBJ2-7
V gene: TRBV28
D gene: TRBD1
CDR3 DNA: TGTGCCAGCAACGCGGGACAGGCGTACGAGCAGTACTTC
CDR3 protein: CASNAGQAYEQYF

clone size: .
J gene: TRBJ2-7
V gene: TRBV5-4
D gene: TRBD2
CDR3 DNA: TGTGCCAGCAGCCTCAAAGCGGGAGGGCACTACGAGCAGTACTTC
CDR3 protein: CASSLKAGGHYEQYF

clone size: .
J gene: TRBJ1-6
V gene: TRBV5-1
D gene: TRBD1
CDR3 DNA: TGCGCCAGCAGCGTCGCCGGGACAGCCCATAATTCACCCCTCCACTTT
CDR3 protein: CASSVAGTAHNSPLHF

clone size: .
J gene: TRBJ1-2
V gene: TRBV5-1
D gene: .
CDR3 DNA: TGCGCCAGCAGCTTGTCGGGGTCCTATGGCTACACCTTC
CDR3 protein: CASSLSGSYGYTF

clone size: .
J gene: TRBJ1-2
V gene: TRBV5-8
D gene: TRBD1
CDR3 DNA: TGTGCCAGCAGTTCCGGGACAGGGGGCACTGGCTACACCTTC
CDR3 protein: CASSSGTGGTGYTF